The present T cell receptor (beta chain) was sequenced within a study of blood T cell repertoires in COVID-19. Overall study context: The origin of the acute and convalescent COVID-19 samples was the United States, Italy and Spain. In each case, the material was cDNA or gDNA derived from T cells, B-cell-depleted T cells, or PBMCs.

This CDR3 has 13 residues. Germline V gives CDR1 SGHAT, CDR2 FQNNGV. V shed 4 bases and J shed 10 bases, with 14 bases lying between them. Original processing methods: Counts of nucleated cells, estimated from reference gene primer amplification, were obtained. Clones were sequenced by immunoSEQ multiplex PCR, and TCRdb holds only the in-frame ones, with some missing. V and J calls plus clone size are reproduced from that table; the DNA served to infer D and trimming. The sample gives about 140,000 clones, around 86% of which show up once; around 5% is in the top ten. The TCR sequence derives from a human donor in a cohort sampled during active COVID-19. Sequenced material: peripheral blood. V usage is TRBV11-2 and J usage is TRBJ2-1; possible D gene TRBD2, 6 bases. DNA of the CDR3: TGTGCCAGCAGCTCGGGACTTCCGAGCGAGCAGTTCTTC. The encoded protein is CASSSGLPSEQFF. Drawing the rest from reference TRBV11-2 and TRBJ2-1, the complete variable domain is EAGVAQSPRYKIIEKRQSVAFWCNPISGHATLYWYQQILGQGPKLLIQFQNNGVVDDSQLPKDRFSAERLKGVDSTLKIQPAKLEDSAVYLCASSSGLPSEQFFGPGTRLTVL.